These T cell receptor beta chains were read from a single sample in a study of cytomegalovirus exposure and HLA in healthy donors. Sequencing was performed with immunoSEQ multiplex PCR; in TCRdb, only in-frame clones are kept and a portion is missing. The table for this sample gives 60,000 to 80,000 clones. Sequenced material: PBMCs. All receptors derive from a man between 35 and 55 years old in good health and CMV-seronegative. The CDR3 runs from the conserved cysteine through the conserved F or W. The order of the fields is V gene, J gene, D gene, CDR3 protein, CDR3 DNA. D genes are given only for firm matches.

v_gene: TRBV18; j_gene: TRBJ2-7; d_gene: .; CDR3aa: CASSPYEDYEQYF; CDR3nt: TGTGCCAGCTCGCCCTACGAGGACTACGAGCAGTACTTC
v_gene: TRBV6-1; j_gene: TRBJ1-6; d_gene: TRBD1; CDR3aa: CASSGRDSSYLNSPLHF; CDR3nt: TGTGCCAGCAGTGGCCGGGACAGTTCTTACCTTAATTCACCCCTCCACTTT
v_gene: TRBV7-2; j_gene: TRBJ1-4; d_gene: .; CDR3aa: CASSLARRRTNEKLFF; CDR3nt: TGTGCCAGCAGCTTAGCGCGAAGGAGAACTAATGAAAAACTGTTTTTT
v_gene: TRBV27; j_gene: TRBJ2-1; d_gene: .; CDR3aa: CASGGFRERFF; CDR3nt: TGTGCCAGCGGTGGGTTTCGAGAGCGGTTCTTC
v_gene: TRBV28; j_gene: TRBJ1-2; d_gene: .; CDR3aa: CASEGQRYGYTF; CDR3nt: TGTGCCAGCGAAGGACAGAGGTATGGCTACACCTTC
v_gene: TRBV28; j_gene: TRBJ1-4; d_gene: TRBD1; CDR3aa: CASSYDRDEKLFF; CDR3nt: TGTGCCAGCAGCTACGACAGGGACGAAAAACTGTTTTTT
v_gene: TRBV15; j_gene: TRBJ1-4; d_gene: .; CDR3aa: CATSTPEAGDINEKLFF; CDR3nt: TGTGCCACCAGCACCCCGGAGGCAGGGGATATTAATGAAAAACTGTTTTTT
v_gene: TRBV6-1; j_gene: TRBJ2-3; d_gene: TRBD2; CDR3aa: CASSVWTSGVGTDTQYF; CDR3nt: TGTGCCAGCAGTGTATGGACTAGCGGGGTGGGCACAGATACGCAGTATTTT
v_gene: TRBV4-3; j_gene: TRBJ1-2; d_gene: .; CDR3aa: CASSQDREGVGGYTF; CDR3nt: TGCGCCAGCAGCCAAGATAGGGAGGGAGTCGGAGGCTACACCTTC
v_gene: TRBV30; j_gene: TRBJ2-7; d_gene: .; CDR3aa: CAWSRQGTYEQYF; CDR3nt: TGTGCCTGGAGTCGGCAGGGAACCTACGAGCAGTACTTC